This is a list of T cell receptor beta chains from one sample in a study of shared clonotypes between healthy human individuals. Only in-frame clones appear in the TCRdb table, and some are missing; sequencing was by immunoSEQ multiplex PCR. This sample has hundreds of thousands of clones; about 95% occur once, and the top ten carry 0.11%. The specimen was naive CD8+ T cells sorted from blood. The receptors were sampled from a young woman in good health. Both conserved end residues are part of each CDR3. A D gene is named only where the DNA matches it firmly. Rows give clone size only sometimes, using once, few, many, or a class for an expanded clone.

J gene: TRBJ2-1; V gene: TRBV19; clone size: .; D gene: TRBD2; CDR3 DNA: TGTGCCAGTAGTGCTAAGTCAGCGGGAGTTCATGAGCAGTTCTTC; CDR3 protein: CASSAKSAGVHEQFF
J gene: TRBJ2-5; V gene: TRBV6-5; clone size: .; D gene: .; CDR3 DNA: TGTGCCAGCAGTTACTACCTCCAAGAGACCCAGTACTTC; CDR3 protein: CASSYYLQETQYF
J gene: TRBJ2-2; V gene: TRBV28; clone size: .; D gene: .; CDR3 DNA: TGTGCCAGCAGTTTTCAGCGGTCGAACACCGGGGAGCTGTTTTTT; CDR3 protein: CASSFQRSNTGELFF
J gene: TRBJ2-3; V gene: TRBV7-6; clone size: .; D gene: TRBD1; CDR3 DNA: TGTGCCAGCAGCCCAGGACAGGGGGGAATCACAGATACGCAGTATTTT; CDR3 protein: CASSPGQGGITDTQYF
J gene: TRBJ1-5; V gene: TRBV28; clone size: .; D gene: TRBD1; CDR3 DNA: TGTGCCAGCAGTCCCCAACTCATTGTAAAGGACAGGGAGCAGCATTTT; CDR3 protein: CASSPQLIVKDREQHF
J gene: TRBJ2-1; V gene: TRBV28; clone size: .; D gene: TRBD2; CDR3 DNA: TGTGCCAGCAATCGGGGGGACTCCATGACCTACAATGAGCAGTTCTTC; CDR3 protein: CASNRGDSMTYNEQFF
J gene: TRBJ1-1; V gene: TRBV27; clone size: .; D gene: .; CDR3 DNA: TGTGCCAGCAGTTTATCCAGGGCAACTGAAGCTTTCTTT; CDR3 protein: CASSLSRATEAFF
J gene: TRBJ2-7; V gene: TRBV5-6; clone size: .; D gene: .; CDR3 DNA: TGTGCCAGCAGCTTGTCCGGGAGAACGGGAGAGCAGTACTTC; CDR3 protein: CASSLSGRTGEQYF
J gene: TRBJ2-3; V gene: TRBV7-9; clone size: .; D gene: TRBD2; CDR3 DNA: TGTGCCAGCAGCACTCTAGCGGGTTCTAGCACAGATACGCAGTATTTT; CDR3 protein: CASSTLAGSSTDTQYF
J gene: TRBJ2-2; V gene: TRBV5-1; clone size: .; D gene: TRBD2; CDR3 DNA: TGCGCCAGCAGCTTGGCCCTAGCGGGAACAGCGAACACCGGGGAGCTGTTTTTT; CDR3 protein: CASSLALAGTANTGELFF
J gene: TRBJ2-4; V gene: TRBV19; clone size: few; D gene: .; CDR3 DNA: TGTGCCGTAGCACCGGGGGTTTGGTCCAAAAACATTCAGTACTTC; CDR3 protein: CAVAPGVWSKNIQYF
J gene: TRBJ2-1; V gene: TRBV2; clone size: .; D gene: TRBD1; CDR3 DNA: TGTGCCAGCAGTGGGACAGGGGCTTTGGACAATGAGCAGTTCTTC; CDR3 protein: CASSGTGALDNEQFF
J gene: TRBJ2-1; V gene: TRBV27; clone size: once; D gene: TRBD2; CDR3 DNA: TGTGCCAGCTTTAGCGGGAGAGACAATGAGCAGTTCTTC; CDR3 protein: CASFSGRDNEQFF
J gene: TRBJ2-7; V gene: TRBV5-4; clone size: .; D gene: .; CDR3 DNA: TGTGCCAGCAGCGCGGGTTGGGGGGGCCCGGGCGAGCAGTACTTC; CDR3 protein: CASSAGWGGPGEQYF
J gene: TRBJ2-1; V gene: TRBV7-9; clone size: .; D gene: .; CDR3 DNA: TGTGCCAGCAGCTTAGCTGAGCGAATGGGGAGCCAGTTCTTC; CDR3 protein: CASSLAERMGSQFF
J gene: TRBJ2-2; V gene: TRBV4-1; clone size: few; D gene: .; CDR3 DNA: TGCGCCAGCAGCCAAGGGGCGGGTTACACCGGGGAGCTGTTTTTT; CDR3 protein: CASSQGAGYTGELFF
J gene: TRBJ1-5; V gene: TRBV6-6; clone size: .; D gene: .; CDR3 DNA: TGTGCCAGCAGTTCCGGGACTTGGGGAAGCAATCAGCCCCAGCATTTT; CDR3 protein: CASSSGTWGSNQPQHF
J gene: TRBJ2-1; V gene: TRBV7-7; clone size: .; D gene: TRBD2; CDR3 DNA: TGTGCCAGCAGCTTTGGTCTAGCGGGAGGGCTTGATGAGCAGTTCTTC; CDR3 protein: CASSFGLAGGLDEQFF
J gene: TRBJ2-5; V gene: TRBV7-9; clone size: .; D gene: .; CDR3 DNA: TGTGCCAGCAGCTTCGTGGTTACGGAGACCCAGTACTTC; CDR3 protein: CASSFVVTETQYF
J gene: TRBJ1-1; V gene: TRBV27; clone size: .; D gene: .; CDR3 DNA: TGTGCCAGCAAGACAGAGACGAACACTGAAGCTTTCTTT; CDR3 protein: CASKTETNTEAFF
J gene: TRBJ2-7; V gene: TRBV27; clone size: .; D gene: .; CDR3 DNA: TGTGCCAGCAGTCTCGGGGTAAGGGCGTACGAGCAGTACTTC; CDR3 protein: CASSLGVRAYEQYF
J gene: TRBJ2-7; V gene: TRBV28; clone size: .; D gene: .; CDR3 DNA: TGTGCCAGCAGTTTGCTTGTGTATTCCGAGCAGTACTTC; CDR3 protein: CASSLLVYSEQYF
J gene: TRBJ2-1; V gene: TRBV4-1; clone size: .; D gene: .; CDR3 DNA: TGCGCCAGCAGCCACCGGGGAAGGGGGGTCTCCTACAATGAGCAGTTCTTC; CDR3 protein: CASSHRGRGVSYNEQFF
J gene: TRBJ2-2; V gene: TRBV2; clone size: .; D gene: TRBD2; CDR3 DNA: TGTGCCAGCACTCTAGCGGGAGAGGGGACCGGGGAGCTGTTTTTT; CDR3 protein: CASTLAGEGTGELFF
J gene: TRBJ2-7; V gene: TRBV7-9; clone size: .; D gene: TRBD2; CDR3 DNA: TGTGCCAGCAGCTTATCAAGCGGGAGGCACGAGCAGTACTTC; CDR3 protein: CASSLSSGRHEQYF
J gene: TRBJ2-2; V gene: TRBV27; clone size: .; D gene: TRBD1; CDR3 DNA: TGTGCCACCCAGAACCGACAGGGATTTACGAACACCGGGGAGCTGTTTTTT; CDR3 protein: CATQNRQGFTNTGELFF
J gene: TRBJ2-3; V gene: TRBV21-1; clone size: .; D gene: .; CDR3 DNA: TGTGCCAGCAGCAAACTCGGCGGGGTCAATACCCATACGCAGTATTTT; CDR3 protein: CASSKLGGVNTHTQYF
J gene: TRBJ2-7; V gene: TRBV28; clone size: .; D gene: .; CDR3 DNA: TGTGCCAGCAGTTTAGAGAACTCCTACGAGCAGTACTTC; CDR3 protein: CASSLENSYEQYF
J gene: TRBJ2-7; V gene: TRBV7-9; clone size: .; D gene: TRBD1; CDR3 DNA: TGTGCCAGCAGTCTGACAGGGGGCTACGAGCAGTACTTC; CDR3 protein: CASSLTGGYEQYF
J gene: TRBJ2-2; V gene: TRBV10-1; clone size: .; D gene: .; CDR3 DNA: TGCGCCAGCAGTGATGTGTCGGGACGAACCGGGGAGCTGTTTTTT; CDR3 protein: CASSDVSGRTGELFF
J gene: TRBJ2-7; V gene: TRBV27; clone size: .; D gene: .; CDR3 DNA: TGTGCCAGCAGTTTCGGGGCGACGGGCTACGAGCAGTACTTC; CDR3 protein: CASSFGATGYEQYF
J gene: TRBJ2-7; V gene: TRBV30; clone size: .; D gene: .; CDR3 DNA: TGTGCCTGGGCGGACACCTCCTACGAGCAGTACTTC; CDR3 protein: CAWADTSYEQYF
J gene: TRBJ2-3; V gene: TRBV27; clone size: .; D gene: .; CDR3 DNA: TGTGCCAGCAGTTTAATTTACGGCCCGAACTTCTTGGATACGCAGTATTTT; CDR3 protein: CASSLIYGPNFLDTQYF
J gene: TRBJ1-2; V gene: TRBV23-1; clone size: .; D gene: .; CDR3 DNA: TGCGCCAGCAGTCACTACAGAGACTATGGCTACACCTTC; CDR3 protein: CASSHYRDYGYTF
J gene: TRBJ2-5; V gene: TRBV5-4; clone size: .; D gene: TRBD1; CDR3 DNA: TGTGCCAGCAACGATGGACAGGGCTGGGAGACCCAGTACTTC; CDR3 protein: CASNDGQGWETQYF
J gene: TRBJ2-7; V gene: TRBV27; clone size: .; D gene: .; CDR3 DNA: TGTGCCAGCAGTTTGTTCGCAGGGGCCGCCTACGAGCAGTACTTC; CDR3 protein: CASSLFAGAAYEQYF
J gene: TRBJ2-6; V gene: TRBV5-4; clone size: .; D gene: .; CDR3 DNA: TGTGCCAGCAGCTTGTCTGGGGCCAACGTCCTGACTTTC; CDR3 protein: CASSLSGANVLTF
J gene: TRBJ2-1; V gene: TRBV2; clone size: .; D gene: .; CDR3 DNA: TGTGCCAGCAGTGAAGGGGAGCCTCCTGAGCAGTTCTTC; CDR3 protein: CASSEGEPPEQFF
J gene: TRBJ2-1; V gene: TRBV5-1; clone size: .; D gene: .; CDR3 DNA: TGCGCCAGCAGCTTCCTGGACTCCCACCATGAGCAGTTCTTC; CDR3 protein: CASSFLDSHHEQFF
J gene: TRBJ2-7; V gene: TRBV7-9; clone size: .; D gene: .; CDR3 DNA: TGTGCCAGCAGCTTAAGCGGCGAGCAGTACTTC; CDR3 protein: CASSLSGEQYF
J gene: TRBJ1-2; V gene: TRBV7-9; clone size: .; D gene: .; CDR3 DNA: TGTGCCAGCAGCCCTTCTAGGCAGATTAACTATGGCTACACCTTC; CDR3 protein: CASSPSRQINYGYTF
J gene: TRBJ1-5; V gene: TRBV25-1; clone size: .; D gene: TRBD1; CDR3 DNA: TGTGCCAGCAGTGACACCGACAGGGTTCAGCCCCAGCATTTT; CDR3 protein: CASSDTDRVQPQHF
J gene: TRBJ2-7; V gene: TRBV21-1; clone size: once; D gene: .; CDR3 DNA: TGTGCCAGCAGCAAATCTCCTGCCTACGAGCAGTACTTC; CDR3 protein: CASSKSPAYEQYF
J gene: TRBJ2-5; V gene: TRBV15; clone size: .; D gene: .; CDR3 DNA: TGTGCCACCAGCACCGACAGCCAAGAGACCCAGTACTTC; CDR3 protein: CATSTDSQETQYF
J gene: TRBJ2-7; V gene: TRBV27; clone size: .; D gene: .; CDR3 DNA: TGTGCCAGCAGTTTACAGGGACTCGCCTACGAGCAGTACTTC; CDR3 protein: CASSLQGLAYEQYF
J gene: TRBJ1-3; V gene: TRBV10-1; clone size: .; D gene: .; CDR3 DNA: TGCGCCAGATACGATGGGCACACCATATATTTT; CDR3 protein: CARYDGHTIYF
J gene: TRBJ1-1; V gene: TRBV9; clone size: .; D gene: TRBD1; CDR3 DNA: TGTGCCAGCAGGGGGCCGCGACAGGGGAACACTGAAGCTTTCTTT; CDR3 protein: CASRGPRQGNTEAFF
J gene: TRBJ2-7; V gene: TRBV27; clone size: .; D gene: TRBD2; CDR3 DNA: TGTGCCAGCGGCGGGGGGCTTTACTACGAGCAGTACTTC; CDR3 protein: CASGGGLYYEQYF
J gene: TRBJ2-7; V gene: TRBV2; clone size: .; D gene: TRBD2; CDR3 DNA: TGTGCCAGCAGGGCCGGGGAGGGTCATCCCGAGCAGTACTTC; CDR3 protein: CASRAGEGHPEQYF
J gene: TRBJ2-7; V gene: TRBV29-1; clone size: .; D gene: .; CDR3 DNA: TGCAGCGTTGAAGACATCGCAGGGACCTCCTACGAGCAGTACTTC; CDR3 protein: CSVEDIAGTSYEQYF
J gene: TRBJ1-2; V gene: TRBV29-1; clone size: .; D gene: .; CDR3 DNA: TGCAGCGTCGGAGGGCGGAATCGTGGCTACACCTTC; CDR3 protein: CSVGGRNRGYTF